What follows are 10 T cell receptor beta chains derived from one specimen sequenced in a study of sequential checkpoint blockade in melanoma. As to treatment: randomized to nivolumab then ipilimumab (arm A) or the reverse (arm B). The table came from immunoSEQ multiplex PCR; TCRdb's copy has only in-frame clones and leaves some out. The table has about 860 clones, 20% to 25% seen once. The material was tumor tissue (inferred from file names), obtained from a patient given nivolumab and ipilimumab in sequence. The receptors were gathered from a human donor with melanoma.

This clone is categorized as medium-sized (0.01 to 0.1%). The chain combines TRBV11-3 with TRBJ2-3; D not resolved. V lost 0 bases, J lost 2 bases, and 6 bases lay in between. Germline V gene sequence: CDR1 SGHNT, CDR2 YENEEA. CDR3 length: 14 amino acids. As DNA, the CDR3 is TGTGCCAGCAGCTTAGAAGTAGACACAGATACGCAGTATTTT. As protein: CASSLEVDTDTQYF.

The CDR3 DNA sequence: TGTGCCAGCAGTTACCGCCACATATCCTACAATGAGCAGTTCTTC. Protein sequence: CASSYRHISYNEQFF. This chain uses TRBV6-8 with TRBJ2-1, with D hard to call. Germline V gives CDR1 MNHGY, CDR2 SAAAGT. Deletions cut 2 bases from V and 1 base from J, with 9 bases between. This CDR3 has 15 residues.

The V call is TRBV4-1, the J call TRBJ2-7, with 14 bases matching TRBD2. The CDR3 covers 16 residues. V was clipped by 1 base and J by 5 bases; unmatched bases: 4. Germline CDR1 is MGHRA and CDR2 is YSYEKL. CDR3 coding DNA: TGCGCCAGCAGCCAAGCGGCGACTAGCGGGAGGGACGAGCAGTACTTC. Translating it yields CASSQAATSGRDEQYF.

This chain connects TRBV5-1 to TRBJ2-1, with a possible D match to TRBD2 (7 bases). V was cut by 4 bases and J by 4 bases, with 18 bases left in between. The CDR3 loop spans 16 amino acids. CDR1 and CDR2 (germline): SGHRS, YFSETQ. CDR3 amino acids: CASSLSRGGIYNEQFF. CDR3 DNA sequence: TGCGCCAGCAGCCTCTCTAGGGGGGGTATATACAATGAGCAGTTCTTC. The whole variable domain, remainder taken from reference TRBV5-1 and TRBJ2-1, is KAGVTQTPRYLIKTRGQQVTLSCSPISGHRSVSWYQQTPGQGLQFLFEYFSETQRNKGNFPGRFSGRQFSNSRSEMNVSTLELGDSALYLCASSLSRGGIYNEQFFGPGTRLTVL.

This clone has just a few counts. V usage is TRBV19 and J usage is TRBJ1-1; D not certain. The CDR3 runs to 13 residues. Per the germline V gene, CDR1 is LNHDA and CDR2 is SQIVND (reference sequence). Trimming removed 3 bases from V and 7 bases from J, with 12 bases in between. Written as DNA, the CDR3 is TGTGCCAGTAGTATCACGGGTCAGATTGAAGCTTTCTTT. Translation gives CASSITGQIEAFF. Filled out from reference TRBV19 and TRBJ1-1, the complete variable domain reads DGGITQSPKYLFRKEGQNVTLSCEQNLNHDAMYWYRQDPGQGLRLIYYSQIVNDFQKGDIAEGYSVSREKKESFPLTVTSAQKNPTAFYLCASSITGQIEAFFGQGTRLTVV.

The gene calls are TRBV4-1 and TRBJ2-3; TRBD1 aligns across 8 bases. CDR1 is MGHRA and CDR2 is YSYEKL in the germline V gene. CDR3 length equals 15 residues. The ends lost 4 bases at V and 0 bases at J; junction bases unmatched: 3. The CDR3 DNA reads TGCGCCAGCAGCCTAACAGGGGGGAGCACAGATACGCAGTATTTT. It is translated as CASSLTGGSTDTQYF.

Sample share makes this clone medium-sized. The chain has TRBV4-1 and TRBJ2-6; D possibly uses TRBD1 or TRBD2 (6 bases each). The germline V gene encodes CDR1 MGHRA and CDR2 YSYEKL. V was clipped by 1 base and J by 2 bases, with 21 bases between them. This CDR3 spans 20 amino acids. This CDR3 reads CASSQGGAGTLSAGANVLTF. The CDR3 region has the DNA TGCGCCAGCAGCCAAGGGGGGGCAGGGACTCTCTCGGCTGGGGCCAACGTCCTGACTTTC.

The chain has TRBV11-3 and TRBJ2-5; D is perhaps TRBD2 (6 bases). V was shortened by 7 bases and J by 7 bases, with 19 bases between the two germline ends. Germline loops: CDR1 SGHNT, CDR2 YENEEA. The CDR3 is made up of 14 amino acids. CDR3 region: CASNSGPGDGTQYF. The DNA of the CDR3 is TGTGCCAGCAACTCAGGTCCGGGGGATGGGACCCAGTACTTC.

This clone came up a few times. The rearrangement links TRBV6-8 to TRBJ1-1; no clear D gene. Germline-derived CDR1 and CDR2 are MNHGY and SAAAGT. The ends were cut back, 5 bases at V and 7 bases at J, with 11 bases in the middle. There are 12 residues in the CDR3. The DNA of the CDR3 is TGTGCCAGCAGTCAACCGGCGGTTGAAGCTTTCTTT. Translating it yields CASSQPAVEAFF.

This clone was counted a few times. The rearrangement links TRBV30 to TRBJ1-2; TRBD1 is a possible D gene (5 bases). CDR3 size: 14 residues. V gave up 3 bases and J gave up 4 bases, with 15 bases separating them. CDR1 is GTSNPN, CDR2 SVGIG, per germline (reference sequence). CDR3 bases: TGTGCCTGGAGGGGCGGTTTTGGGGGCTATGGCTACACCTTC. Translating gives CAWRGGFGGYGYTF.